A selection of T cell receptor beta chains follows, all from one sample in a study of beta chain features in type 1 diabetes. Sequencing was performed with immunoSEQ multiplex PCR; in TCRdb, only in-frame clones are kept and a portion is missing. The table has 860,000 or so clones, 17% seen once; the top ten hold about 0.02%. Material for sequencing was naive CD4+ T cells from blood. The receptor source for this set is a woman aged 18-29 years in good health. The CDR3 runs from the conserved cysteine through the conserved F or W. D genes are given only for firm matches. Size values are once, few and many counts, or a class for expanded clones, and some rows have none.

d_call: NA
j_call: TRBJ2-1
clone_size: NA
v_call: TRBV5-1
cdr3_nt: TGCGCCAGCAGCTTGGTCACCGGGGTCTACAATGAGCAGTTCTTC
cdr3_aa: CASSLVTGVYNEQFF

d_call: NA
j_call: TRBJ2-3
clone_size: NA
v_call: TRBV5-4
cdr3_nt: TGTGCCAGCAGCCCGTCCCCGGGAAGCACAGATACGCAGTATTTT
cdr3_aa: CASSPSPGSTDTQYF

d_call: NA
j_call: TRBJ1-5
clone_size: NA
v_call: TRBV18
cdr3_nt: TGTGCCAGCTCACCAAGCAAGAGGGAGATTCAGCCCCAGCATTTT
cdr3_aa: CASSPSKREIQPQHF

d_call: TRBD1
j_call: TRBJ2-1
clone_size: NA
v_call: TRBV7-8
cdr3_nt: TGTGCCAGCAGCCCGAGAGGGACAGGCTCAAATGAGCAGTTCTTC
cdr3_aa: CASSPRGTGSNEQFF

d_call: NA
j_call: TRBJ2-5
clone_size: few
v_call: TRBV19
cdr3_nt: TGTGCCAGTAGTTTCGACCTTCTAGAGACCCAGTACTTC
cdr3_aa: CASSFDLLETQYF

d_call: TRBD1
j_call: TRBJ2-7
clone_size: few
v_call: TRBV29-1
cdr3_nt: TGCAGCGTTAGCAGGGGGTCCTACGAGCAGTACTTC
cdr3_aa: CSVSRGSYEQYF

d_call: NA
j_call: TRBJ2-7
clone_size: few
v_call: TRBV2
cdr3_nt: TGTGCCAGCAGAAGGACAGCCTACGAGCAGTACTTC
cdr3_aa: CASRRTAYEQYF

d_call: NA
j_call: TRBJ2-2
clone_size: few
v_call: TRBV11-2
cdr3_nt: TGTGCCAGCAGACCGACTCCCAGGGGTACCGGGGAGCTGTTTTTT
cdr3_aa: CASRPTPRGTGELFF

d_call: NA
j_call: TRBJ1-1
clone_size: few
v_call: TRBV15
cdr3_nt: TGTGCCACCAGCTCCCGGGGGCGCCCCACTGAAGCTTTCTTT
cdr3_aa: CATSSRGRPTEAFF

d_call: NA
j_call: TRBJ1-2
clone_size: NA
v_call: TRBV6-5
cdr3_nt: TGTGCCAGCAGTCCCCCGACCGTCGGGGTACTTGGCTACACCTTC
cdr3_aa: CASSPPTVGVLGYTF

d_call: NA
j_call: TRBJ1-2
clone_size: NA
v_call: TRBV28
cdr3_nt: TGTGCCAGCAGTTTTCCGGATTTTGGCTACACCTTC
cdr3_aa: CASSFPDFGYTF

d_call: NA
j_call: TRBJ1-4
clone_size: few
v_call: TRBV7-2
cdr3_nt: TGTGCCAGCAGCTTACGGGGGAGAGAAAAACTGTTTTTT
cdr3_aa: CASSLRGREKLFF

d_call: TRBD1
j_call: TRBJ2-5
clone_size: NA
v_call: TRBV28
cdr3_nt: TGTGCCAGCAGTACAAACCGGGACAGGCAAGAGACCCAGTACTTC
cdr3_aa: CASSTNRDRQETQYF

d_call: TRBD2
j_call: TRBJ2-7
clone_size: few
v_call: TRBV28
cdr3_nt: TGTGCCAGCAGTTTGCGAACTAGCGGGAGACGCGAGCAGTACTTC
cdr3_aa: CASSLRTSGRREQYF

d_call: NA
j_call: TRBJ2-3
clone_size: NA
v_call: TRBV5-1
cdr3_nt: TGCGCCAGCAGCTTGGACCCTCCAAGACACACAGATACGCAGTATTTT
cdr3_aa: CASSLDPPRHTDTQYF

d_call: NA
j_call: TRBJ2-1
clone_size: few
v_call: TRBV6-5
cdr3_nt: TGTGCCAGCACCCAGGCGGGCACTTTGAGAAATGAGCAGTTCTTC
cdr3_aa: CASTQAGTLRNEQFF

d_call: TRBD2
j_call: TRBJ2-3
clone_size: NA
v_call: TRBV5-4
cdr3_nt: TGTGCCAGCAGCTTGGTTCGCGGGGGGGGCACAGATACGCAGTATTTT
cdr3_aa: CASSLVRGGGTDTQYF

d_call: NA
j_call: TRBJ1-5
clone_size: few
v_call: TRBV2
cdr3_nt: TGTGCCAGCAGTGGGGACAATCAGCCCCAGCATTTT
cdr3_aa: CASSGDNQPQHF

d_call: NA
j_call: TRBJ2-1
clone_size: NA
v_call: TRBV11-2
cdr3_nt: TGTGCCAGCAGCTTACTGGGGAAGAGGGACTACAATGAGCAGTTCTTC
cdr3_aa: CASSLLGKRDYNEQFF

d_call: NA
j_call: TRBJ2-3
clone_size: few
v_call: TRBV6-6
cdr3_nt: TGTGCCAGCAGTTTCGGGCAGGGGGGCGATACGCAGTATTTT
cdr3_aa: CASSFGQGGDTQYF

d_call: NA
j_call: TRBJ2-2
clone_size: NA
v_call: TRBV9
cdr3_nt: TGTGCCAGCAGCGTACGTGGGTTAGGGATAGGGGACACCGGGGAGCTGTTTTTT
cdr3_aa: CASSVRGLGIGDTGELFF

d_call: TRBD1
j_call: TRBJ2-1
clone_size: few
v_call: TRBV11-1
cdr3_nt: TGTGCCAGCAAGACAGGGGTGAACTACAATGAGCAGTTCTTC
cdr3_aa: CASKTGVNYNEQFF

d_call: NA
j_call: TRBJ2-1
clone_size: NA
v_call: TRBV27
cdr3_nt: TGTGCCAGCAGCCTAACCGGGACGCTTAATGAGCAGTTCTTC
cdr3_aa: CASSLTGTLNEQFF

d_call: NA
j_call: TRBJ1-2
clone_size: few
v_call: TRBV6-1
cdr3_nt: TGTGCCAGCAGAGCCACAGGGTGGCAGGGCTACACCTTC
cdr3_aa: CASRATGWQGYTF

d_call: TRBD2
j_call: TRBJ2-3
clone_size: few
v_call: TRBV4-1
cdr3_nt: TGCGCCAGCAGCCAAGATCCGGGAGCGGCTAGCGGGGGATTCACAGATACGCAGTATTTT
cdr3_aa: CASSQDPGAASGGFTDTQYF

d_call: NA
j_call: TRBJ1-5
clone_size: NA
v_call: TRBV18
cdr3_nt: TGTGCCAGCTCACCGGGAGATAGCAACCAGCCCCAGCATTTT
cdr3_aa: CASSPGDSNQPQHF

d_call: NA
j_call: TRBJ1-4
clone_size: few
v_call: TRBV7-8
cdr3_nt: TGTGCCAGCAGCTTTTACGGTAGTGAAAAACTGTTTTTT
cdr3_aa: CASSFYGSEKLFF

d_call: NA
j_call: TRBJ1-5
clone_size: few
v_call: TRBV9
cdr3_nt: TGTGCCAGCAGTGCAGGGCCCTGGCAGCCCCAGCATTTT
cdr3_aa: CASSAGPWQPQHF